This T cell receptor (beta chain) was documented in a study of ipilimumab plus nivolumab after autologous stem cell transplantation. Study at large: A median of about eight nivolumab and 4 to 6 ipilimumab doses were given. The study, taken as a whole, reports: Authors suggest TCR repertoire, Treg phenotype and gut microbiota support further study.

Starting 14 to 28 days after autologous transplant, ipilimumab 1 mg/kg was given. Patients received nivolumab 3 mg/kg at weeks 1, 4, 7, 10, then fortnightly to week 26. Notes on this clone: Its antigen is unknown.

V dropped 5 bases and J dropped 1 base, with 18 bases sitting between them. This CDR3 spans 16 amino acids. CDR1 and CDR2 (germline): SEHNR, FQNEAQ (reference sequence). The data were produced by immunoSEQ multiplex PCR, yet TCRdb's version contains in-frame clones alone and is incomplete. The sample lists about 20,000 clones, just under 75% occurring once. The sequencing here drew on PBMCs, taken in a trial of ipilimumab plus nivolumab as post-transplant consolidation. The source of this sequence is a male donor with diffuse large B-cell lymphoma. The chain has TRBV7-9 and TRBJ2-7; D is possibly TRBD1 or TRBD2 (5 bases each). This chain's CDR3 is CASSPLGRTASYEQYF. The CDR3 coding sequence is TGTGCCAGCAGCCCACTGGGACGGACCGCATCCTACGAGCAGTACTTC.